Presented here are 8 T cell receptor beta chains from one specimen sequenced in a study of graft-versus-host responses after intestinal transplantation. Tissue from the graft was processed to free its intraepithelial and lamina propria lymphocytes. Profiled with immunoSEQ multiplex PCR; TCRdb holds only in-frame clones, not every one. Among about 63,000 clones listed, 75% to 90% were seen once. The sequencing used ileum tissue, collected more than 350 days after transplant. The receptors derive from a human patient who received an intestinal transplant, so some T cells may come from the graft donor.

This rearrangement joins TRBV10-3 to TRBJ2-7; maybe TRBD1 (5 bases). V was cut by 6 bases and J by 6 bases, with 12 bases left in between. The length of the CDR3 is 12 residues. CDR1 and CDR2 (germline): ENHRY, SYGVKD. The CDR3 nucleotides are TGTGCCATCAGGGACACCGAGCCCGAGCAGTACTTC. Translated, it gives CAIRDTEPEQYF.

V gene TRBV27 combines with J gene TRBJ1-1; D unclear. Trimming removed 8 bases at V and 1 base at J, with 5 bases between. Germline V CDR1 and CDR2: MNHEY, SMNVEV (reference sequence). The length of the CDR3 is 11 residues. CDR3 DNA: TGTGCCAGCGGTTCGAACACTGAAGCTTTCTTT. Translation gives CASGSNTEAFF.

The CDR3 is CGSGSGASYEQYF. In DNA form, the CDR3 reads TGTGGATCGGGTAGCGGGGCTTCCTACGAGCAGTACTTC. The chain couples TRBV27 to TRBJ2-7; 8 bases agree with TRBD2. Germline V gene data show CDR1 as MNHEY and CDR2 as SMNVEV (reference sequence). This CDR3 has 13 residues.

The chain uses TRBV5-6 and TRBJ1-2, with TRBD1 as a possible D gene (5 bases). The CDR3 has 12 residues. Trimming took 3 bases from V and 5 from J, leaving 8 bases between them. The germline CDR1 and CDR2 sequences are SGHDT and YYEEEE. The DNA for the CDR3 is TGTGCCAGCAGCTCTGGGGGATATGGCTACACCTTC. It translates to CASSSGGYGYTF.

This chain links TRBV6-1 with TRBJ2-5, with TRBD1 as a possible D gene (7 bases). V lost 2 bases to trimming and J lost 4 bases, with 14 bases between them. Germline CDR1 and CDR2: MNHNS and SASEGT. This CDR3 contains 15 residues. The CDR3 DNA reads TGTGCCAGCAGTGAAAGTTTGCAGGGGGGAGAGACCCAGTACTTC. Translated: CASSESLQGGETQYF.

The chain employs TRBV18 and TRBJ2-5; 12 nucleotides align to TRBD2. Germline V gene lookup returns CDR1 KGHSH and CDR2 LQKENI. V lost 1 base and J lost 5; bases outside the gene matches: 5. The CDR3 contains 16 residues. CDR3 sequence (DNA): TGTGCCAGCTCACCACGGCTGACTAGCGGGAGTGAGACCCAGTACTTC. Protein product: CASSPRLTSGSETQYF.

V is TRBV7-5 and J is TRBJ2-3; TRBD2 reflects the table's D call only, with no check against the DNA. TRBV7-5 is termed a pseudogene. The CDR3 has 12 amino acids. Here the CDR3 reads CVRSLGGDTQYF. In DNA, the CDR3 is TGTGTCAGAAGCTTGGGGGGGGATACGCAGTATTTT.

The chain recombines TRBV6-6 with TRBJ2-1; 9 bases fit TRBD2. The CDR3 runs to 13 residues. The V and J ends lost 1 base and 9 bases, in that order; junction bases with no gene match: 1. Germline CDR1 and CDR2: MNHNY and SVGAGI (reference sequence). This chain's CDR3 is CASSYLRGGEQFF. The CDR3 DNA reads TGTGCCAGCAGTTACTTGCGGGGGGGTGAGCAGTTCTTC.